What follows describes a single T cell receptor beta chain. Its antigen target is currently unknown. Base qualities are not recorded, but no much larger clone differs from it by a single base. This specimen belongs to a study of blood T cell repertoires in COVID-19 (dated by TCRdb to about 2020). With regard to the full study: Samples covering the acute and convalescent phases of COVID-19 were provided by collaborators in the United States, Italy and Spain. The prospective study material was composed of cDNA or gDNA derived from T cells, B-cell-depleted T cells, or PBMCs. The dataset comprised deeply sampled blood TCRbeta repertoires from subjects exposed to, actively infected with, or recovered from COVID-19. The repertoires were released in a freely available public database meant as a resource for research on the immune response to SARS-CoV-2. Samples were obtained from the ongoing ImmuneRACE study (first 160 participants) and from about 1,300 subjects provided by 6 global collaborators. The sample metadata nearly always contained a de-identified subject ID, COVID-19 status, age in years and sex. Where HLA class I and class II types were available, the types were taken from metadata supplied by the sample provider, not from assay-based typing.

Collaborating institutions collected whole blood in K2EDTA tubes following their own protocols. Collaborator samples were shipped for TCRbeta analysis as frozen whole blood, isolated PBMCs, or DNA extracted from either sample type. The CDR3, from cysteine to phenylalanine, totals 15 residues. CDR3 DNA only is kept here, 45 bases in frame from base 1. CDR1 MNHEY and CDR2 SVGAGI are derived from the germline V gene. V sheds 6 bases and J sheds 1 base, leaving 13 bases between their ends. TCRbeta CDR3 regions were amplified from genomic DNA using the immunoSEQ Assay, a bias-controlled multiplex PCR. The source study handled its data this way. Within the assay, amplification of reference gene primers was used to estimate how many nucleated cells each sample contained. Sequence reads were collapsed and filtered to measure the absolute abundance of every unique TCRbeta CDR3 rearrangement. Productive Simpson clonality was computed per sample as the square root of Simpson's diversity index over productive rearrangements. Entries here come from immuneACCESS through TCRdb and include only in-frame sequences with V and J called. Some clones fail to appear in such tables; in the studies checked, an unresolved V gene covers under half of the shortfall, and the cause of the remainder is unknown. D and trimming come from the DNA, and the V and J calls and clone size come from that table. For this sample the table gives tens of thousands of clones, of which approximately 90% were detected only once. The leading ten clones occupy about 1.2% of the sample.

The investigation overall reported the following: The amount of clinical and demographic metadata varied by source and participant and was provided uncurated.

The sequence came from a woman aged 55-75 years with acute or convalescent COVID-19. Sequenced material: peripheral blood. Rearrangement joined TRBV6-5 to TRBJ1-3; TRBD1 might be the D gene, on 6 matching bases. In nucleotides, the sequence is TGTGCCAGCAGGGCCGACAGGCGGTCTGGAAACACCATATATTTT. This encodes CASRADRRSGNTIYF.